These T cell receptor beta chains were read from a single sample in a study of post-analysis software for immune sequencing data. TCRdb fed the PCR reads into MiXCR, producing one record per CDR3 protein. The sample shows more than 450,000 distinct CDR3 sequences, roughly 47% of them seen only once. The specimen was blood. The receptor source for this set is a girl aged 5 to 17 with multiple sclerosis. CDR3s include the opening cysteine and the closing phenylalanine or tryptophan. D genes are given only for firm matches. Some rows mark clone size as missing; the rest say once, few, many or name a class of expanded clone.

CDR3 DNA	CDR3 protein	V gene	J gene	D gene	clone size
TGTGCCAGCGGCCGGGGGGAGCTAATGAACACTGAAGCTTTCTTT	CASGRGELMNTEAFF	TRBV6-6	TRBJ1-1	.	once
TGTGCCAGCACGCCCCTCTCCGAGCAGTACTTC	CASTPLSEQYF	TRBV7-9	TRBJ2-7	.	.
TGTGCTCTACGGGCCTTAGCGGGCTCTAACTATGGCTACACCTTC	CALRALAGSNYGYTF	TRBV12-3/TRBV12-4	TRBJ1-2	.	.
TGCGCCAGCAGCTCGGACAGCCCGAACACTGAAGCTTTCTTT	CASSSDSPNTEAFF	TRBV4-1	TRBJ1-1	.	few
TGCGCCAGCAGCTTTTACAGGCGTGTGGGCTCCTACGAGCAGTACTTC	CASSFYRRVGSYEQYF	TRBV5-1	TRBJ2-7	.	.
TGTGCCAGCAAGTTAGGCAAACTCACTGAAGCTTTCTTT	CASKLGKLTEAFF	TRBV12-3/TRBV12-4	TRBJ1-1	.	.
TGTGCCGTGATGGACAGGGGAATTGAGTACTTC	CAVMDRGIEYF	TRBV10-3	TRBJ2-4	TRBD1	few
TGTGCCAGCTCACCGGCAGTAAACTATGGCTACACCTTC	CASSPAVNYGYTF	TRBV18	TRBJ1-2	.	.
TGTGCCAGCAGCTCTAAGTTGGCTAGCGGGGACACCGGGGGGCTGTTTTTT	CASSSKLASGDTGGLFF	TRBV7-9	TRBJ2-2	TRBD2	.
TGTGCCAGCAGTTACTCTGAGGGGCTGTCGATTAATGGCTACACCTTC	CASSYSEGLSINGYTF	TRBV6-6	TRBJ1-2	.	.
TGTGCCAGCAGAGCGCAGAGTCCCGCGGCTAATGAAAAACTGTTTTTT	CASRAQSPAANEKLFF	TRBV6-5	TRBJ1-4	.	.
TGTGCCAGCAGTTGGGCTTACGGGACAGGGAAGGACCAAGAGACCCAGTACTTC	CASSWAYGTGKDQETQYF	TRBV6-5	TRBJ2-5	TRBD1	.
TGTGCCAGCAGTTTATATGGAAGGGGCGGCTACACCTTC	CASSLYGRGGYTF	TRBV12-3/TRBV12-4	TRBJ1-2	.	once
TGCGCCAGCAGCTTGGTCGGGGGAAGGGCCGAGCAGTACTTC	CASSLVGGRAEQYF	TRBV5-1	TRBJ2-7	.	.
TGCAGTGTACCCGGGACAGACGATTACAATGAGCAGTTCTTC	CSVPGTDDYNEQFF	TRBV20-1	TRBJ2-1	TRBD1	.
TGTGCCAGCAGACGGAACAGATACTCCTATGGCTACACCTTC	CASRRNRYSYGYTF	TRBV12-3/TRBV12-4	TRBJ1-2	.	.
TGTGCCAGCAGAAGGTCTGAATCGCAGTATTTT	CASRRSESQYF	TRBV12-3/TRBV12-4	TRBJ2-3	.	.
TGTGCCAGCAGTTATCGAGCTAGCGGGTACCAAGAGACCCAGTACTTC	CASSYRASGYQETQYF	TRBV6-5	TRBJ2-5	TRBD2	.
TGCGCCAGCAGCCCCAGCCCCCCCGGAAAGGGCTACGAGCAGTACTTC	CASSPSPPGKGYEQYF	TRBV5-1	TRBJ2-7	.	.
TGCAGTGCTCCTCAATCTGGACTGGGTAACTCCTACGAGCAGTACTTC	CSAPQSGLGNSYEQYF	TRBV20-1	TRBJ2-7	.	.
TGTGCCAGCAAAGAGGGTAATTTGCCCCAGCATTTT	CASKEGNLPQHF	TRBV12-3/TRBV12-4	TRBJ1-5	.	.
TGCGCCAGCAGCTTGGACTCTGGAGGAGTGGCTTTCTTT	CASSLDSGGVAFF	TRBV5-1	TRBJ1-1	.	.
TGTGCCAGCAGCTTATCTGGGACTAGCAACTACGAGCAGTACTTC	CASSLSGTSNYEQYF	TRBV27	TRBJ2-7	TRBD2	.
TGCGCCAGCAGCCAAGATGGTTCAGGGGGGAACTATGGCTACACCTTC	CASSQDGSGGNYGYTF	TRBV4-1	TRBJ1-2	TRBD1	.
TGCAGTGCTCGCACAGCGGGGGGGCCTGGAGAGACCCAGTACTTC	CSARTAGGPGETQYF	TRBV20-1	TRBJ2-5	TRBD2	many
TGCAGCGTTGGAAGGACAGTAGCTAACTATGGCTACACCTTC	CSVGRTVANYGYTF	TRBV29-1	TRBJ1-2	.	.
TGTGCCAGCAGCTTCGGACGGACCGCGGATACGCAGTATTTT	CASSFGRTADTQYF	TRBV5-6	TRBJ2-3	.	.
TGTGCCAGCAGTTACTCAGGGGCCTCAGCCAAAAACATTCAGTACTTC	CASSYSGASAKNIQYF	TRBV6-5	TRBJ2-4	.	.
TGCAGTTTCGCCTCCTATGGCTACACCTTC	CSFASYGYTF	TRBV20-1	TRBJ1-2	.	few
TGCAGCGTCCAGGAGAACCCCTACAATGAGCAGTTCTTC	CSVQENPYNEQFF	TRBV29-1	TRBJ2-1	.	.
TGTGCCTCCCAGGGGCTAGAGGTGACAGATACGCAGTATTTT	CASQGLEVTDTQYF	TRBV6-6	TRBJ2-3	.	.
TGCAGCGTTGTCGGGGATGGGAGAGGAAAACTGTTTTTT	CSVVGDGRGKLFF	TRBV29-1	TRBJ1-4	.	.
TGTGCCACTCACAAGGGGAGTGGAGAGACCCAGTACTTC	CATHKGSGETQYF	TRBV6-2/TRBV6-3	TRBJ2-5	.	.
TGTGCCAGCAGTCCGGGAGGAGAGCCCCAGCATTTT	CASSPGGEPQHF	TRBV6-5	TRBJ1-5	.	few
TGTGCCAGTAGGCTCGGCCCCGCTAATGAAAAACTGTTTTTT	CASRLGPANEKLFF	TRBV19	TRBJ1-4	.	.
TGCAGCGTTGAAGGGGCAGGGTATACGCAGTATTTT	CSVEGAGYTQYF	TRBV29-1	TRBJ2-3	.	.
TGCAGCGTTGAACTACCCACGGTATGGGGGGAGACCCAGTACTTC	CSVELPTVWGETQYF	TRBV29-1	TRBJ2-5	.	few
TGCAGTGCCATACCAGGGTTTGAAGCTTTCTTT	CSAIPGFEAFF	TRBV20-1	TRBJ1-1	.	.